The subject of this entry is one TCR beta chain. Participants comprised healthy donors of bone marrow. Donors were ostensibly healthy at sampling, although undocumented immune exposures were probable. The data were taken from a study of cytomegalovirus exposure and HLA in healthy donors. About the research overall: Around 200 million T cells yielded 120 million or so unique TCR beta sequences, as an earlier analysis found.

The PCR contained 60 Vbeta and 13 Jbeta primers. Clones were sequenced by immunoSEQ multiplex PCR, and TCRdb holds only the in-frame ones, with some missing. The data hold some 150,000 clones, with over 80% observed a single time. The ends lost 4 bases at V and 2 bases at J; junction bases unmatched: 1. The germline V gene has CDR1 SNHLY and CDR2 FYNNEI. The CDR3 has 14 residues. The rearrangement joins TRBV2 to TRBJ2-3, with 9 bases matching TRBD1. The TCR originated in a woman aged 25 to 45 in good health and CMV-seronegative. Material: PBMCs. CDR3 sequence reads: CASSVQGATDTQYF. DNA of the CDR3: TGTGCCAGCAGTGTACAGGGGGCCACAGATACGCAGTATTTT.